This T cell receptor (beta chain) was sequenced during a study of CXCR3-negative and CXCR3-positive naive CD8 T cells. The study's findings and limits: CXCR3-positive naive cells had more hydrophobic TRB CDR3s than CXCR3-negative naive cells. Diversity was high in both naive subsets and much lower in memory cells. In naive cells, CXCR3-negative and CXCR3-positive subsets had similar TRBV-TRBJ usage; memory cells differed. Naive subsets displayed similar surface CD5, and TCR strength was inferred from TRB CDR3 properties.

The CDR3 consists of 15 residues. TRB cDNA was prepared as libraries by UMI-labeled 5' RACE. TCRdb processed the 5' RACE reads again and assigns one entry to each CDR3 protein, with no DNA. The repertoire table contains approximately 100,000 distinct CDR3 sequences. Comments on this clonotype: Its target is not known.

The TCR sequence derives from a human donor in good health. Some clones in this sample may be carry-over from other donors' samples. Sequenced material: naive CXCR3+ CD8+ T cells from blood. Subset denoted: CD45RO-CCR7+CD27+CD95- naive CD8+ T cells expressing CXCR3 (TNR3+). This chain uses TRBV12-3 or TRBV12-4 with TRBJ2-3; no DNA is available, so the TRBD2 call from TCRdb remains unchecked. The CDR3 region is CASSFTAGSTDTQYF.